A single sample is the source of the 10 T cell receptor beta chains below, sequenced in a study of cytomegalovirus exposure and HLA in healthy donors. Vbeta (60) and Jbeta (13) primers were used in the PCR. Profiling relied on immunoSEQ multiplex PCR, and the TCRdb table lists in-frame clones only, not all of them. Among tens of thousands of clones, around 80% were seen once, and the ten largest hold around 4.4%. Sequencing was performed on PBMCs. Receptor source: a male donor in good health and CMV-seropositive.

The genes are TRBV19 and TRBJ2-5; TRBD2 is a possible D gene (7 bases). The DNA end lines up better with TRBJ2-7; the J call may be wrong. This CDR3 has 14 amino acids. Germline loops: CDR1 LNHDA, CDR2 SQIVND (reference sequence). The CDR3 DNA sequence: TGTGCCAGTAGTCGCGGGGGCGCGTTGTCCGAGCAGTACTTC. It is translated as CASSRGGALSEQYF.

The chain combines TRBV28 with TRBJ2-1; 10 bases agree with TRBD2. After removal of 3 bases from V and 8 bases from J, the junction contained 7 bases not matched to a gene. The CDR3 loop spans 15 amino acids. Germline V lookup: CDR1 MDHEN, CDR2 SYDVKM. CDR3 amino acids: CASSFAASGSHEQFF. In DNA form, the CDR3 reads TGTGCCAGCAGTTTCGCGGCTAGCGGGAGCCATGAGCAGTTCTTC. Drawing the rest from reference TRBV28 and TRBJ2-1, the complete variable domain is DVKVTQSSRYLVKRTGEKVFLECVQDMDHENMFWYRQDPGLGLRLIYFSYDVKMKEKGDIPEGYSVSREKKERFSLILESASTNQTSMYLCASSFAASGSHEQFFGPGTRLTVL.

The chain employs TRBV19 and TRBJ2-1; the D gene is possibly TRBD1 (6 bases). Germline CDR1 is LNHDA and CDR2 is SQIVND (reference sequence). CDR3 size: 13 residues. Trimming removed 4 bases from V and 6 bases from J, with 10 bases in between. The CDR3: CASSRGTTNEQFF. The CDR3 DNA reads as TGTGCCAGTAGTAGGGGGACAACCAATGAGCAGTTCTTC. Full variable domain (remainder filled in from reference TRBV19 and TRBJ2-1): DGGITQSPKYLFRKEGQNVTLSCEQNLNHDAMYWYRQDPGQGLRLIYYSQIVNDFQKGDIAEGYSVSREKKESFPLTVTSAQKNPTAFYLCASSRGTTNEQFFGPGTRLTVL.

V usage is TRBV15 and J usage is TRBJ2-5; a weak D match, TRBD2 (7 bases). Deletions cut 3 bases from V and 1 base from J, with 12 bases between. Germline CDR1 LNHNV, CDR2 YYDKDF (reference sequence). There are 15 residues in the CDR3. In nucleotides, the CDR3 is TGTGCCACCAGCAGGCACCGGGGGGCCCAAGAGACCCAGTACTTC. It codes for CATSRHRGAQETQYF.

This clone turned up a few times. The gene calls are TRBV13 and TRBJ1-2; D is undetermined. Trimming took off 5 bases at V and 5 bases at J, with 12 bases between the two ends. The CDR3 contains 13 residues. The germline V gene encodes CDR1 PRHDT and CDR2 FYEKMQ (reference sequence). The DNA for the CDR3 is TGTGCCAGCAGCGCGGCCGTAGAATATGGCTACACCTTC. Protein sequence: CASSAAVEYGYTF.

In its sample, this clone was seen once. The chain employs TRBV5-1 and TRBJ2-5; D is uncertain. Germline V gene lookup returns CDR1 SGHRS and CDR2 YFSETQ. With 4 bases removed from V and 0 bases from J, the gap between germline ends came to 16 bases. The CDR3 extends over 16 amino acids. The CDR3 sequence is CASSPSSRRNQETQYF. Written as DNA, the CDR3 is TGCGCCAGCAGCCCATCGTCCCGGAGAAACCAAGAGACCCAGTACTTC. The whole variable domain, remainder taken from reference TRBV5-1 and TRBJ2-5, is KAGVTQTPRYLIKTRGQQVTLSCSPISGHRSVSWYQQTPGQGLQFLFEYFSETQRNKGNFPGRFSGRQFSNSRSEMNVSTLELGDSALYLCASSPSSRRNQETQYFGPGTRLLVL.

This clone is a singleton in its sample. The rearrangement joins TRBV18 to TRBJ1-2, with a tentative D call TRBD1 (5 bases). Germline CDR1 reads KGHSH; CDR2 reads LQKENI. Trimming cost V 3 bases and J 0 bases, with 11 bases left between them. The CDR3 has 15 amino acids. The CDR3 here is CASSPSTASNYGYTF. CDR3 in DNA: TGTGCCAGCTCACCTTCGACAGCCTCTAACTATGGCTACACCTTC.

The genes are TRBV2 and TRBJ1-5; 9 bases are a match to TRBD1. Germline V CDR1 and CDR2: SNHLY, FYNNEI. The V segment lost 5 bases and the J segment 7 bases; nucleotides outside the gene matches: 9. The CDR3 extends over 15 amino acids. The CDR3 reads CASSPKDRGGQPQHF. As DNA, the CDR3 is TGTGCCAGCAGTCCTAAGGACAGGGGAGGCCAGCCCCAGCATTTT. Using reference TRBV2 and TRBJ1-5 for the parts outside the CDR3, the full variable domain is EPEVTQTPSHQVTQMGQEVILRCVPISNHLYFYWYRQILGQKVEFLVSFYNNEISEKSEIFDDQFSVERPDGSNFTLKIRSTKLEDSAMYFCASSPKDRGGQPQHFGDGTRLSIL.

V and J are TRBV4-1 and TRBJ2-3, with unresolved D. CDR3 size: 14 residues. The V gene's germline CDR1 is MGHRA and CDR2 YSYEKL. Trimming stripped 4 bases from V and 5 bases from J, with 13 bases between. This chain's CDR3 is CASSLRALGDTQYF. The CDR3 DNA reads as TGCGCCAGCAGCCTCCGAGCGCTCGGAGATACGCAGTATTTT.

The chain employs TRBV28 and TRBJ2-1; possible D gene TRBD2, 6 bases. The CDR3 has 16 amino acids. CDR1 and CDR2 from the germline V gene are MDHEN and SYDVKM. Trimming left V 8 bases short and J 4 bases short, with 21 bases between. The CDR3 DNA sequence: TGTGCCAGCGTAGGAGTTCTCGGACTATTGTACAATGAGCAGTTCTTC. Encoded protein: CASVGVLGLLYNEQFF.